This TCR beta chain was captured by sequencing in a study of identical twins. Germline CDR1 reads SGHRS; CDR2 reads YFSETQ. The CDR3 consists of 14 residues. Trimming took 2 bases from V and 2 from J, leaving 8 bases between them. At least ten counts were recorded for this clonotype. Its cognate antigen is unknown. Study-level findings and limits: Twin-shared out-of-frame alpha sequences were enriched for low generation probability. Conclusions leaned on cross-sectional statistical analysis and did not track the same donors over time.

TCRdb itself ran the 5' RACE reads through MiXCR, one entry per CDR3 protein. Here the sample spans a few hundred thousand distinct CDR3 sequences, 10% to 13% being singletons. The source of this sequence is a man aged 50-60 years in good health. V usage is TRBV5-1 and J usage is TRBJ1-5; no reliable D call. The sequencing input was memory T cells sorted from blood. The CDR3 sequence: CASSFDSGNQPQHF. In nucleotides, the CDR3 is TGCGCCAGCAGCTTCGACTCGGGCAATCAGCCCCAGCATTTT. The full variable domain, rest sourced from reference TRBV5-1 and TRBJ1-5, is KAGVTQTPRYLIKTRGQQVTLSCSPISGHRSVSWYQQTPGQGLQFLFEYFSETQRNKGNFPGRFSGRQFSNSRSEMNVSTLELGDSALYLCASSFDSGNQPQHFGDGTRLSIL.